This T cell receptor beta chain is drawn from a study of graft-versus-host responses after intestinal transplantation. At the level of the study: Isolated intestinal, liver-intestinal, or multivisceral transplants had been given to the recipients. The recipients all started with anti-thymocyte globulin induction and then took tacrolimus and steroids for three to four years. Overall study results and limits: GvH clones detected in recipient marrow included some appearing first in ileum or blood. HvG clone declines early post-transplant were associated with peak circulating GvH levels.

The CDR3 runs 14 residues. Trimming stripped 3 bases from V and 4 bases from J, with 9 bases between. Germline V gives CDR1 MNHEY, CDR2 SMNVEV (reference sequence). As for this clone: Its antigen is undetermined.

Libraries were prepared by immunoSEQ multiplex PCR; TCRdb keeps only in-frame clonotypes and omits some of them. The table includes approximately 92,000 clones, 75% to 95% detected once. This chain uses TRBV27 with TRBJ1-4, with D perhaps matching TRBD1 (6 bases). The TCR originated in a human donor who received an intestinal transplant. Here the sequenced sample was unstimulated CD8+ T cells sorted from spleen or lymph node cells, taken before intestinal transplant. CDR3 nucleotides: TGTGCCAGCAGTTTCGGGGGGCATAATGAAAAACTGTTTTTT. Its translation is CASSFGGHNEKLFF.